This TCR beta chain originates from a study of T cell changes during pregnancy in multiple sclerosis. The assay was immunoSEQ multiplex PCR, and TCRdb's table has in-frame clones only and misses some. The sample shows approximately 44,000 clones, roughly 90% of them seen only once. This clone was observed many times. V was shortened by 3 bases and J by 2 bases, with 14 bases between the two germline ends. Germline lookup yields CDR1 SGHVS and CDR2 FNYEAQ. The CDR3 sequence is 15 residues long. This specimen consisted of CD8+ T cells from peripheral blood mononuclear cells, obtained in the third trimester of pregnancy. The receptor was derived from a female donor with multiple sclerosis, enrolled in a pregnancy study. This rearrangement joins TRBV7-6 to TRBJ2-7; D remains ambiguous. In nucleotides, the CDR3 is TGTGCCAGCAGCTTTTTGGTTGGAGAACCCTACGAGCAGTACTTC. Residues: CASSFLVGEPYEQYF.